This T cell receptor (beta chain) was sequenced for a study of memory CD4+ T cells and cytomegalovirus serostatus. Generated by immunoSEQ multiplex PCR, the TCRdb table keeps only in-frame clones and is missing some. The table records 45,000 to 55,000 clones, 60% to 80% of them present only once. Of note for this clone: What it binds is unknown.

Study observations and caveats: About 40% of the roughly 160 known CMV-associated TCRbeta sequences appeared in CD4+ memory.

Single viable CD3+CD4+CD8-CD45RO+ cells were sorted as the memory CD4+ T cells. The germline V gene has CDR1 SEHNR and CDR2 FQNEAQ (reference sequence). Unmatched junction bases numbered 16, after V lost 4 bases and J lost 7 bases. The length of the CDR3 is 17 residues. The V call is TRBV7-9, the J call TRBJ2-3, with 8 bases lining up with TRBD2. The sample comprised memory CD4+ T cells from blood. This TCR was sampled from an adult in good health and CMV-seronegative. The CDR3 sequence: CASSYPLGGGLGNTQYF. CDR3 sequence (DNA): TGTGCCAGCAGCTACCCCCTCGGCGGGGGGCTTGGAAATACGCAGTATTTT.